Below, 5 T cell receptor beta chains from the same sample are listed, as sequenced in a study of T cell responses to AZD1222 COVID-19 vaccine. Sequenced by immunoSEQ multiplex PCR; TCRdb stores in-frame clones only, minus some. This table has roughly 150,000 clones, more than 85% appearing once. The sequenced sample was peripheral blood, obtained on day 0 of AZD1222 vaccination. The origin of the receptors is an adult in good health.

The chain's CDR3 is CASSPGLAGTYEQYF. In DNA, the CDR3 is TGTGCCAGCTCACCGGGACTAGCGGGAACCTACGAGCAGTACTTC. The chain joins TRBV18 to TRBJ2-7; 13 positions match TRBD2. CDR3 length: 15 amino acids. Germline CDR1 and CDR2: KGHSH and LQKENI. J lost 2 bases, V lost 3 bases, and 1 base had no gene match.

The rearrangement joins TRBV28 to TRBJ2-7; 11 bases are shared with TRBD2. CDR3 length: 17 residues. Germline CDR1 MDHEN, CDR2 SYDVKM. Germline trimming cut 6 bases from V and 2 bases from J; bases unmatched to any gene: 12. The CDR3 DNA reads as TGTGCCAGCAGCTCAAGCCCGGGACTAGCGGAACCCTACGAGCAGTACTTC. Translation: CASSSSPGLAEPYEQYF.

CDR3 sequence: CASSLPPGEGNQPQHF. The CDR3 coding sequence is TGTGCCAGCAGCTTGCCCCCGGGGGAGGGCAATCAGCCCCAGCATTTT. V and J are TRBV5-5 and TRBJ1-5; perhaps TRBD1 as D (5 bases). Trimming removed 1 base from V and 2 bases from J, with 13 bases in between. The CDR3 is 16 amino acids. Germline V gene sequence: CDR1 SGHKS, CDR2 YYEKEE (reference sequence).

The chain combines TRBV7-2 with TRBJ2-3; TRBD2 agrees at 10 bases. CDR3 length: 15 residues. Trimming removed 2 bases from V and 4 bases from J; junction bases left unmatched: 3. Germline CDR1 reads SGHTA; CDR2 reads FQGNSA. CDR3 bases: TGTGCCAGCAGCTTACTAGCGGGAGATGCAGATACGCAGTATTTT. Protein: CASSLLAGDADTQYF.

The chain joins TRBV6-5 to TRBJ2-7; the D is unclear. The CDR3 has 14 amino acids. Trimming shortened V by 3 bases and J by 4 bases, and 13 bases separated the two germline ends. Looked up from germline, CDR1 is MNHEY and CDR2 is SVGAGI. CDR3 region: CASSYSISVYEQYF. CDR3 in DNA: TGTGCCAGCAGTTATTCGATTAGTGTGTACGAGCAGTACTTC.